This T cell receptor (beta chain) was sequenced during a study of cytomegalovirus exposure and HLA in healthy donors. From germline, CDR1 is SQVTM and CDR2 ANQGSEA. This CDR3 region has 13 residues. V lost 4 bases, J lost 5 bases, and 11 bases lay in between. Whole-study results and caveats: TCR beta sequences numbering 15,000 to 20,000 were associated with HLA alleles at 0.05 false discovery rate in a later analysis. Despite most TCR sequences being rare, some public TCRs occurred in many donors. Both high specificity and high sensitivity reportedly marked the classifier's diagnosis of cytomegalovirus status. Available immune exposure information was restricted to CMV serostatus only.

PCR used 60 Vbeta primers and 13 Jbeta primers. Libraries were prepared by immunoSEQ multiplex PCR; TCRdb keeps only in-frame clonotypes and omits some of them. The table has approximately 120,000 clones, around 78% seen once. This clone was counted a few times. Its specificity is not known. The sequencing sample was made of PBMCs. The V call is TRBV29-1, the J call TRBJ1-4; D perhaps matches TRBD1 (6 bases). This clonotype was sampled from a man aged 40-49 years in good health and CMV-seronegative. This CDR3 is CSVVGQGNEKLFF. CDR3 nucleotide sequence: TGCAGCGTTGTAGGGCAGGGGAATGAAAAACTGTTTTTT.